A selection of T cell receptor beta chains follows, all from one sample in a study of blood T cell repertoires in COVID-19. The table came from immunoSEQ multiplex PCR; TCRdb's copy has only in-frame clones and leaves some out. The repertoire holds 40,000 or so clones, with around 87% as singletons. The specimen was peripheral blood. Receptors originate from a man aged 25 to 40 with active or convalescent COVID-19. Each CDR3 is given with its conserved first and last residue. Each record gives: D gene, V gene, CDR3 protein. A D gene is named only where the DNA matches it firmly.

.	TRBV5-1	CASSLGHDNEKLFF
TRBD1	TRBV3-1/TRBV3-2	CASSNRDRGETQYF
.	TRBV5-4	CASSLDSPYEQYF
.	TRBV19	CASSIGATNTGELFF
TRBD1	TRBV6-5	CASNRDRVYEQYF
TRBD1	TRBV2	CASSVYAGTVTANEQFF
TRBD1	TRBV11-3	CASGFRPGQGGRGTDTQYF
.	TRBV13	CASSLGRGYEQYF
.	TRBV14	CASSQARGAGDTQYF
.	TRBV9	CASSASRNEQFF
TRBD2	TRBV7-8	CASSSLGLATVTQYF
TRBD1	TRBV4-3	CASSRSGGEHGYTF
TRBD1	TRBV19	CASTDRGQSPVGYTF
TRBD1	TRBV5-8	CASGAGTGGPDTQYF
.	TRBV6-6	CASLRTANTEAFF
.	TRBV5-6	CASSFPGRANYGYTF
TRBD1	TRBV4-1	CASSQGVLVGQGAGGYTF
.	TRBV12-3/TRBV12-4	CATSPANTGELFF
.	TRBV6-6	CASSYAGGDEKLFF
.	TRBV19	CASSIDRQANEKLFF
.	TRBV18	CASSLLDIPTDTQYF
TRBD1	TRBV5-1	CASSSGTVYGEAFF
.	TRBV20-1	CSASFLSGNTIYF
TRBD1	TRBV6-5	CASRTQGAAGNTIYF
.	TRBV24-1	CATSDPYQETQYF
.	TRBV6-5	CASSPWSSGANVLTF
.	TRBV3-1/TRBV3-2	CASSPQGRGSYNEQFF
.	TRBV15	CATSRDRAVQRGYGYTF
.	TRBV11-2	CASSPQAGLWEKLFF
TRBD1	TRBV27	CASSVPGQRTTYEQYF
TRBD1	TRBV5-5	CASSLEVSGGPNYGYTF
TRBD2	TRBV19	CASSSLAGGTDTQYF
TRBD2	TRBV9	CASSPRGDNTGELFF
TRBD1	TRBV7-2	CASSPRTGGVWANEKLFF
.	TRBV4-1	CASSQDRTWVEEQYF
.	TRBV28	CASLSSGQNTEAFF
TRBD2	TRBV9	CASSVEAGGPINTGELFF
TRBD1	TRBV7-9	CASSFGQGVTDTQYF
TRBD2	TRBV4-2	CASSQVTSGGSSYNEQFF
.	TRBV9	CASSVGGQVSNQPQHF
.	TRBV5-1	CASSLVGANEKLFF
TRBD1	TRBV19	CASSMAGGAYNEQFF
TRBD1	TRBV28	CASSSPGTASYNEQFF
.	TRBV5-1	CASGLGDSYGYTF
TRBD1	TRBV7-8	CASSLGQGLNTEAFF
TRBD1	TRBV10-1	CASSESTGGGPLEQYF
TRBD1	TRBV5-1	CASSLVATGLHGQYF